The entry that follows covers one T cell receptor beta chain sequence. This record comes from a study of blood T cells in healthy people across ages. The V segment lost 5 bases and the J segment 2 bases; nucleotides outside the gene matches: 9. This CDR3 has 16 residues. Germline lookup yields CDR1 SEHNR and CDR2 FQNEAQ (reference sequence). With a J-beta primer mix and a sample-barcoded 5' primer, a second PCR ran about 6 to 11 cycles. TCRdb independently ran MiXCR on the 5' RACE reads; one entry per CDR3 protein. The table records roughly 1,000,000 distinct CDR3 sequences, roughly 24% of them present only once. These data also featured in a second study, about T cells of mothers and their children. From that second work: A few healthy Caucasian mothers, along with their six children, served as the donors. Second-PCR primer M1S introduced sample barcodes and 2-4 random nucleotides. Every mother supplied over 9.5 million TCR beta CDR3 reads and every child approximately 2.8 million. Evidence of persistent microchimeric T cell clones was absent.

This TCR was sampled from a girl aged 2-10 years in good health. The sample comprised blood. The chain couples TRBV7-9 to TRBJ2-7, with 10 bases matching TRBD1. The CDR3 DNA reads TGTGCCAGCAGCCCGCGGGACAGGGGCGAAGCCTACGAGCAGTACTTC. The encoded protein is CASSPRDRGEAYEQYF.